Included here is one T cell receptor beta chain sequence, with context. As yet, its antigen is unknown. The data belong to a study of cytomegalovirus exposure and HLA in healthy donors. The junction had 9 bases not matched to a gene; V was cut back by 8 bases and J by 7 bases. This CDR3 has 14 residues. CDR1 and CDR2 from the germline V gene are SGHRS and YFSETQ. The study ran its PCR with 60 Vbeta and 13 Jbeta primers. Libraries were prepared by immunoSEQ multiplex PCR; TCRdb keeps only in-frame clonotypes and omits some of them. The data hold about 110,000 clones, with approximately 83% observed a single time. Findings and caveats of the study: Common viral pathogens seemed, in a later analysis, to connect with several of the most significant clusters. The authors listed 164 TCR beta chains as cytomegalovirus-associated. The classifier reportedly diagnosed cytomegalovirus status with high specificity and sensitivity.

The chain carries TRBV5-1 and TRBJ2-3, with TRBD2 matching 11 bases. This clonotype was obtained from a woman between 18 and 29 years old in good health and CMV-seronegative. The sequencing sample was made of PBMCs. This CDR3 reads CASTTSGTLNTQYF. CDR3 nucleotide sequence: TGCGCCAGTACGACTAGCGGGACATTGAATACGCAGTATTTT. The full variable domain, in which reference TRBV5-1 and TRBJ2-3 provide the parts outside the CDR3, is KAGVTQTPRYLIKTRGQQVTLSCSPISGHRSVSWYQQTPGQGLQFLFEYFSETQRNKGNFPGRFSGRQFSNSRSEMNVSTLELGDSALYLCASTTSGTLNTQYFGPGTRLTVL.